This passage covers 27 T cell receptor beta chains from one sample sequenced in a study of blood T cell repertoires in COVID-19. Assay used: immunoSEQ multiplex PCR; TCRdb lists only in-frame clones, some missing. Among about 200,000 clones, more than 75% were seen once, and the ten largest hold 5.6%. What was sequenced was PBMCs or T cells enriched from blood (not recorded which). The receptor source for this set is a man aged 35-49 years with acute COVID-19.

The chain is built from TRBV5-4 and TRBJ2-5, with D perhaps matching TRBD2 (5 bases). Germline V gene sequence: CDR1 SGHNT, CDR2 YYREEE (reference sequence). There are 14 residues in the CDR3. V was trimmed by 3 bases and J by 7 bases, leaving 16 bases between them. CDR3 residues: CASSSGSERGTQYF. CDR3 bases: TGTGCCAGCAGCTCCGGGTCCGAACGGGGGACCCAGTACTTC. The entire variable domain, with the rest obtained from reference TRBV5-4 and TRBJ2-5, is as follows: ETGVTQSPTHLIKTRGQQVTLRCSSQSGHNTVSWYQQALGQGPQFIFQYYREEENGRGNFPPRFSGLQFPNYSSELNVNALELDDSALYLCASSSGSERGTQYFGPGTRLLVL.

CDR3 sequence (DNA): TGCGCCAGCAGCTCGCCTCTAGCGGGAGCCACAGATACGCAGTATTTT. Protein: CASSSPLAGATDTQYF. The chain couples TRBV5-1 to TRBJ2-3; TRBD2 matches 10 bases. Unmatched junction bases numbered 6, after V lost 3 bases and J lost 2 bases. Germline V gene data show CDR1 as SGHRS and CDR2 as YFSETQ. The CDR3 runs to 16 residues.

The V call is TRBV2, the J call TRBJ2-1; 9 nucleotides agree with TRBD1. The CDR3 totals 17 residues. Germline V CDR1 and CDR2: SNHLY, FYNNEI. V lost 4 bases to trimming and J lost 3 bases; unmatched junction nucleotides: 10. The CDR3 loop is CASSVRGTGSSYNEQFF. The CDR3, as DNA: TGTGCCAGCAGTGTTAGAGGGACAGGGAGTAGCTACAATGAGCAGTTCTTC.

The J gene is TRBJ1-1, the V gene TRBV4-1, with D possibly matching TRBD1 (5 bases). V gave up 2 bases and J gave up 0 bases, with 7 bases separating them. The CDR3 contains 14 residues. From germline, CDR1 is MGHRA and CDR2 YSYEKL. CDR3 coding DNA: TGCGCCAGCAGCCAACCAGGGCTGAACACTGAAGCTTTCTTT. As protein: CASSQPGLNTEAFF.

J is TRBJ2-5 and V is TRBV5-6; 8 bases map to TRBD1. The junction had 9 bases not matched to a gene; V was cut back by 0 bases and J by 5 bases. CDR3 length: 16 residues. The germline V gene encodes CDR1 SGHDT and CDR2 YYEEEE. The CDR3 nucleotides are TGTGCCAGCAGCTTGGCCGTGACAGGGGTCGGGGAGACCCAGTACTTC. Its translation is CASSLAVTGVGETQYF.

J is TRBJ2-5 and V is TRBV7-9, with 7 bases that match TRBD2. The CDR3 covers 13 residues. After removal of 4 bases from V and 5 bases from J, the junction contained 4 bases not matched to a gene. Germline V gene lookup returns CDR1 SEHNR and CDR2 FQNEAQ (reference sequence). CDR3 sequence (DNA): TGTGCCAGCAGCTGGACTAGTTCGGAGACCCAGTACTTC. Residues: CASSWTSSETQYF.

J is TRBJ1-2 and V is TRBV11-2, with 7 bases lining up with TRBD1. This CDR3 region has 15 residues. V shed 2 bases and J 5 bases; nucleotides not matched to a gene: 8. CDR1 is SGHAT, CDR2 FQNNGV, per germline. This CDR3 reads CASSLTGVRLYGYTF. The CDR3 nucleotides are TGTGCCAGCAGCTTAACAGGGGTGCGGTTGTATGGCTACACCTTC.

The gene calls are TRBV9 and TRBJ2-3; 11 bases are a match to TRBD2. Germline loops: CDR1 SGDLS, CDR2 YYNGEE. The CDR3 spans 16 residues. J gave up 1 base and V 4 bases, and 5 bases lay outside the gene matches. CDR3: CASSPSLAGGTDTQYF. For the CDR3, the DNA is TGTGCCAGCAGCCCCTCACTAGCGGGGGGCACAGATACGCAGTATTTT. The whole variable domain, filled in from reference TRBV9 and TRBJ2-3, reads DSGVTQTPKHLITATGQRVTLRCSPRSGDLSVYWYQQSLDQGLQFLIQYYNGEERAKGNILERFSAQQFPDLHSELNLSSLELGDSALYFCASSPSLAGGTDTQYFGPGTRLTVL.

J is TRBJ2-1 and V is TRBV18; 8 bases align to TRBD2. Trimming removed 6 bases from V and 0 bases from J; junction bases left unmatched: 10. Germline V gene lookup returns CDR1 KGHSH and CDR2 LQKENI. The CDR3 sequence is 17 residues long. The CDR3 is CASSLLTSGSSYNEQFF. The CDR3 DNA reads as TGTGCCAGCTCGCTCCTCACTAGCGGTAGCTCCTACAATGAGCAGTTCTTC.

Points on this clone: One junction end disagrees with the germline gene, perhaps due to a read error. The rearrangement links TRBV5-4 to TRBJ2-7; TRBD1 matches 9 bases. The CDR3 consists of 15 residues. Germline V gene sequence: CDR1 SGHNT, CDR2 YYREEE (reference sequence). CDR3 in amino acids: CANSIWGTGFGEQYF. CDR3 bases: TGTGCCAACAGCATTTGGGGGACAGGGTTTGGCGAGCAGTACTTC.

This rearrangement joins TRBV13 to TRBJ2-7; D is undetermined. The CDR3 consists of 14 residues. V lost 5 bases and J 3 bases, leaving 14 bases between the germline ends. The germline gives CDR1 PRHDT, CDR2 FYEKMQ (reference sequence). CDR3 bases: TGTGCCAGCAGCGGCCCTAGTCCCCTCTACGAGCAGTACTTC. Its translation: CASSGPSPLYEQYF.

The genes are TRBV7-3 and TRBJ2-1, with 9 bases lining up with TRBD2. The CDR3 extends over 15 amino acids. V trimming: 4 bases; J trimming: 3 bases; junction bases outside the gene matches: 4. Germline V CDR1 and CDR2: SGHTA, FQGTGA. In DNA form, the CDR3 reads TGTGCCAGCAGCTCCTTAGCGGGAGTCTACAATGAGCAGTTCTTC. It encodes CASSSLAGVYNEQFF.

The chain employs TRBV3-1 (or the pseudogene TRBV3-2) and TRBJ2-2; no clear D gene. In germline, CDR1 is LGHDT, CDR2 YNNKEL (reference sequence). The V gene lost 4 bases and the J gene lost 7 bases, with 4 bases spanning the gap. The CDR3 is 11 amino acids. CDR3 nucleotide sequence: TGTGCCAGCAGCCGTATCGGGGAGCTGTTTTTT. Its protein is CASSRIGELFF.

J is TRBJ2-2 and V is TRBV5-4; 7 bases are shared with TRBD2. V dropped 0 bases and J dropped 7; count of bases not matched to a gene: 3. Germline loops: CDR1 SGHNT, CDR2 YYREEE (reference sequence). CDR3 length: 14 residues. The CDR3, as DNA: TGTGCCAGCAGCTTGGGGCGGGAGAACGGGGAGCTGTTTTTT. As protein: CASSLGRENGELFF. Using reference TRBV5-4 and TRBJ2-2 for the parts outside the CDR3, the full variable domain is ETGVTQSPTHLIKTRGQQVTLRCSSQSGHNTVSWYQQALGQGPQFIFQYYREEENGRGNFPPRFSGLQFPNYSSELNVNALELDDSALYLCASSLGRENGELFFGEGSRLTVL.

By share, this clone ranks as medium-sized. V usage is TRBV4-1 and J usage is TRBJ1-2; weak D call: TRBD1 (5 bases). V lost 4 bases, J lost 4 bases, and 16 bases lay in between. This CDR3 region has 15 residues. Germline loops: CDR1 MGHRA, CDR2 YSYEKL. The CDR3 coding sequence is TGCGCCAGCAGCCCTATCCGGGACGGGGGCTATGGCTACACCTTC. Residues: CASSPIRDGGYGYTF.

The CDR3 spells CASTGGVGEQFF. The CDR3 DNA reads TGTGCCAGCACCGGGGGGGTCGGTGAGCAGTTCTTC. The chain is built from TRBV6-5 and TRBJ2-1, with TRBD2 identical over 8 bases. The germline gives CDR1 MNHEY, CDR2 SVGAGI. V trimming: 7 bases; J trimming: 9 bases; junction bases outside the gene matches: 5. This CDR3 has 12 residues.

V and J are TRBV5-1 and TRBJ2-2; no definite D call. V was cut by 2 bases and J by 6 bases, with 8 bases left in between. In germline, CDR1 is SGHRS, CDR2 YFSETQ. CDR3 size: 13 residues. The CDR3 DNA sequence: TGCGCCAGCAGCTTCATCGAGTCCGGGGAGCTGTTTTTT. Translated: CASSFIESGELFF.

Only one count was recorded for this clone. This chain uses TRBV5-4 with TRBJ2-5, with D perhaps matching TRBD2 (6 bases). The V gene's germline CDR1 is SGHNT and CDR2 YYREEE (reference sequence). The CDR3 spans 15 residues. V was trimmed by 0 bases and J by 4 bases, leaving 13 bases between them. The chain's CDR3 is CASSLAGGSGETQYF. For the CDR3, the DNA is TGTGCCAGCAGCTTGGCCGGAGGGAGTGGAGAGACCCAGTACTTC.

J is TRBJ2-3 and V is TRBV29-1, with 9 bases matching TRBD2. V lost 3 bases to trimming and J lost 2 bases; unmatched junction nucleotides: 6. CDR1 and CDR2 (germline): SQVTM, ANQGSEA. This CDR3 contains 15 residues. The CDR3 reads CSVDVAGDYTDTQYF. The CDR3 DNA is TGCAGCGTTGATGTAGCGGGGGATTACACAGATACGCAGTATTTT.

As DNA, the CDR3 is TGTGCCAGCAGCTTACGCGGGTCGGATGAGCAGTTCTTC. It yields the protein CASSLRGSDEQFF. The chain joins TRBV7-3 to TRBJ2-1; possibly TRBD2 for D (5 bases). The CDR3 runs to 13 residues. The V gene lost 2 bases and the J gene lost 8 bases, with 10 bases spanning the gap. Germline CDR1 reads SGHTA; CDR2 reads FQGTGA.

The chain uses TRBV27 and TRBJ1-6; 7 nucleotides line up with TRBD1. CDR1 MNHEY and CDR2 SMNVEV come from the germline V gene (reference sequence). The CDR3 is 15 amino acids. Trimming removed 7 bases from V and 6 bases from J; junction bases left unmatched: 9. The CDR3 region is CASTLQGYLNSPLHF. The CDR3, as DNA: TGTGCCAGCACTCTACAGGGGTATCTTAATTCACCCCTCCACTTT.

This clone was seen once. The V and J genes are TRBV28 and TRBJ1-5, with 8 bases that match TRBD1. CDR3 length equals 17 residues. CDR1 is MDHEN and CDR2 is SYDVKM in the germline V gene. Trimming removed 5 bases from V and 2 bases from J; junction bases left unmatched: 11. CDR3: CASSTSLQGAGNQPQHF. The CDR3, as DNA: TGTGCCAGCAGTACGTCTCTTCAGGGGGCCGGCAATCAGCCCCAGCATTTT.

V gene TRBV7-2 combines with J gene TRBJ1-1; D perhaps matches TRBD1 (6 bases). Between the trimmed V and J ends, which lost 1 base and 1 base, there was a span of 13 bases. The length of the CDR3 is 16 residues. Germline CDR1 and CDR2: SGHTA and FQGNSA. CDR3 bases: TGTGCCAGCAGCTTAGGCCGGGGGGGACAGAACACTGAAGCTTTCTTT. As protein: CASSLGRGGQNTEAFF.

CDR3 loop: CSAYKREAGDEQFF. CDR3 DNA: TGCAGCGCATATAAGCGGGAGGCGGGGGATGAGCAGTTCTTC. The chain joins TRBV29-1 to TRBJ2-1, with 9 bases lining up with TRBD2. The germline V gene encodes CDR1 SQVTM and CDR2 ANQGSEA. The CDR3 runs 14 residues. Germline trimming cut 7 bases from V and 8 bases from J; bases unmatched to any gene: 12.

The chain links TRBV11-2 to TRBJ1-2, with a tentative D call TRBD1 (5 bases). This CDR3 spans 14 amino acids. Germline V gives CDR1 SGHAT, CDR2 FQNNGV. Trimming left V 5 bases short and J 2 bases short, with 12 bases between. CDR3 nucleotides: TGTGCCAGCAGCCCGATGACAGAGAACTATGGCTACACCTTC. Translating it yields CASSPMTENYGYTF.

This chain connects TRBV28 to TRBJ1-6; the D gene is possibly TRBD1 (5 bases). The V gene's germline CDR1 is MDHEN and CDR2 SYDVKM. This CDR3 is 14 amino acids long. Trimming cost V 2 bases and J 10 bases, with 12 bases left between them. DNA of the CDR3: TGTGCCAGCAGTTTAGGGGGGTACAGATCACCCCTCCACTTT. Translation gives CASSLGGYRSPLHF.

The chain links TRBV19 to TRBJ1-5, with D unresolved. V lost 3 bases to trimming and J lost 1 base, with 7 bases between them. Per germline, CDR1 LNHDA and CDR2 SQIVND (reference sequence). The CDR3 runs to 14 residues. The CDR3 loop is CASSMSASNQPQHF. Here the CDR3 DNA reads TGTGCCAGTAGTATGTCCGCGAGCAATCAGCCCCAGCATTTT. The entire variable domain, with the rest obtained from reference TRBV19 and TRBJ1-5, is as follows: DGGITQSPKYLFRKEGQNVTLSCEQNLNHDAMYWYRQDPGQGLRLIYYSQIVNDFQKGDIAEGYSVSREKKESFPLTVTSAQKNPTAFYLCASSMSASNQPQHFGDGTRLSIL.